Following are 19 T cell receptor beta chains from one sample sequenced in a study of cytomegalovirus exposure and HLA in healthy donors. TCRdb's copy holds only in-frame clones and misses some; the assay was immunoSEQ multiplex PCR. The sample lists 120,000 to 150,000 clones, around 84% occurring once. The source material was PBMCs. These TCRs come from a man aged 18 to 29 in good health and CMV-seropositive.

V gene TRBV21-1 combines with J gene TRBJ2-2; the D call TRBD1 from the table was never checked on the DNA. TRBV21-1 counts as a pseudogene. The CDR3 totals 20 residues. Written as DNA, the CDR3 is TGTGCCAGCAGCATCCGCTTGGGGCAGGGGGGTCCCTCGAACACCGGGGAGCTGTTTTTT. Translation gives CASSIRLGQGGPSNTGELFF.

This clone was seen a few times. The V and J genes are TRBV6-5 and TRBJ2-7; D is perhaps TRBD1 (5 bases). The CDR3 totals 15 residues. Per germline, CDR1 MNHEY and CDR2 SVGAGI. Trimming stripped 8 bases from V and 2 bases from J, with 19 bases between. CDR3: CASGVRWGPTYEQYF. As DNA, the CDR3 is TGTGCCAGCGGCGTCAGGTGGGGCCCTACCTACGAGCAGTACTTC.

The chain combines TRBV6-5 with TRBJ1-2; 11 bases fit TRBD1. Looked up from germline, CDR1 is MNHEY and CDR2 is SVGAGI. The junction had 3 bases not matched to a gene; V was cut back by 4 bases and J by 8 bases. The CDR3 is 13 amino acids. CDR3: CASSSGQGVGYTF. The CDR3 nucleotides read TGTGCCAGCAGTTCGGGACAGGGGGTCGGCTACACCTTC.

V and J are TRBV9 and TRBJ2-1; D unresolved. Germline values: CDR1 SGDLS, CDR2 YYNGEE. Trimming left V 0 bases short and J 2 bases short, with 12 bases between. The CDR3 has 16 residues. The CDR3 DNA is TGTGCCAGCAGCGTAGAGGCTAGTCCTACCTACAATGAGCAGTTCTTC. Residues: CASSVEASPTYNEQFF.

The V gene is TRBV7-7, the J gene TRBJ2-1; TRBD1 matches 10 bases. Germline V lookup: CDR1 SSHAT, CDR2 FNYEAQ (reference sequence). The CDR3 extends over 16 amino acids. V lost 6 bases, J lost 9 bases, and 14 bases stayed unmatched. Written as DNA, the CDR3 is TGTGCCAGCAGTAGATATTCCCGGGACAGGGGAGGTGAGCAGTTCTTC. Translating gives CASSRYSRDRGGEQFF.

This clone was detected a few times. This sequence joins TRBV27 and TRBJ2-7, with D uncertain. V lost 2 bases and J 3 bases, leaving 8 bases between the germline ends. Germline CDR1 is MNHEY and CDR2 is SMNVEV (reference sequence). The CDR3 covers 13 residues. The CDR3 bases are TGTGCCAGCAGTTTAAGTCCGGTCTACGAGCAGTACTTC. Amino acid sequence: CASSLSPVYEQYF.

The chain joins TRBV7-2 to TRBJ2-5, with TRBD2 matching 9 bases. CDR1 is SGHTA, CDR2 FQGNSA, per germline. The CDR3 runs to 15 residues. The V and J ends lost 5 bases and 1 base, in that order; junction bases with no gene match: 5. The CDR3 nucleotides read TGTGCCAGCAGCGTACGAGCGGGAGGCCAAGAGACCCAGTACTTC. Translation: CASSVRAGGQETQYF.

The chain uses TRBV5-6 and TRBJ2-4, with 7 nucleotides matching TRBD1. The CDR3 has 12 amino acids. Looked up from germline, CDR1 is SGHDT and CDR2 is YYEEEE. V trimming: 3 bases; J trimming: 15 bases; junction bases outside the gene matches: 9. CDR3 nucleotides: TGTGCCAGCAGCTCTCCGACGGGACAGCGGTACTTC. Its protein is CASSSPTGQRYF.

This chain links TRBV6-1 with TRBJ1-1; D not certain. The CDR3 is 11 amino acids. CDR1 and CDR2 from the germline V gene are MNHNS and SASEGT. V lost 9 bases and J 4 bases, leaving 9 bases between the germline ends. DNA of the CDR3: TGTGCCAGTTGGTCGGGCACTGAAGCTTTCTTT. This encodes CASWSGTEAFF.

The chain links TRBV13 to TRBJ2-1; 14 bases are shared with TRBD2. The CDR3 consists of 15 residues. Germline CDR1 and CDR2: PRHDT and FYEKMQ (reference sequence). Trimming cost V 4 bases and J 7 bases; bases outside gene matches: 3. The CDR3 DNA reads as TGTGCCAGCAGCTCGGGACTAGCGGGAGCTAATGAGCAGTTCTTC. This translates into CASSSGLAGANEQFF.

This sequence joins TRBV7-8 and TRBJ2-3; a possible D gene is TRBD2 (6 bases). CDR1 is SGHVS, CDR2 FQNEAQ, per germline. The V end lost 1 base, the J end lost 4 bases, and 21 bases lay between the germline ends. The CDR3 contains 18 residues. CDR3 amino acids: CASSLVPLRGMVPDTQYF. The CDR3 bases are TGTGCCAGCAGCTTAGTCCCCCTCCGGGGGATGGTCCCAGATACGCAGTATTTT.

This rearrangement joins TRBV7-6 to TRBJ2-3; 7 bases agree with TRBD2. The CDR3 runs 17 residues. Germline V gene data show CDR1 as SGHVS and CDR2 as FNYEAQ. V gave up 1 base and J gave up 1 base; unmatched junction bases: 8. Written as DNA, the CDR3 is TGTGCCAGCAGCTTAGGGTTAGGGCGGGAGCGCACAGATACGCAGTATTTT. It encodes CASSLGLGRERTDTQYF. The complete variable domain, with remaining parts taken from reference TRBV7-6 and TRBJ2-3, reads GAGVSQSPRYKVTKRGQDVALRCDPISGHVSLYWYRQALGQGPEFLTYFNYEAQQDKSGLPNDRFSAERPEGSISTLTIQRTEQRDSAMYRCASSLGLGRERTDTQYFGPGTRLTVL.

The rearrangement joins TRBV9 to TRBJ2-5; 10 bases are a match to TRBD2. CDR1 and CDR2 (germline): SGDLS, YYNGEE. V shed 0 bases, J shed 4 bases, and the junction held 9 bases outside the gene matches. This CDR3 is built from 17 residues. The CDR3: CASSVGGSGGFIETQYF. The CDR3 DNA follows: TGTGCCAGCAGCGTAGGAGGTAGCGGGGGGTTTATAGAGACCCAGTACTTC.

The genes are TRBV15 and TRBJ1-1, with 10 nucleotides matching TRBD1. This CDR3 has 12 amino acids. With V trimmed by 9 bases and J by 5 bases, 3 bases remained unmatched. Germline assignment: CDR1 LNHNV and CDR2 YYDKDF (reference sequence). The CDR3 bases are TGTGCCACAGGGACAGGGGTAACTGAAGCTTTCTTT. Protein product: CATGTGVTEAFF. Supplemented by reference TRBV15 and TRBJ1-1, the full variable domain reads DAMVIQNPRYQVTQFGKPVTLSCSQTLNHNVMYWYQQKSSQAPKLLFHYYDKDFNNEADTPDNFQSRRPNTSFCFLDIRSPGLGDTAMYLCATGTGVTEAFFGQGTRLTVV.

CDR3 in DNA: TGTGCCAGCACTAAAGGGGGATTGGGGTCCTACGAGCAGTACTTC. Residues: CASTKGGLGSYEQYF. This sequence joins TRBV19 and TRBJ2-7, with D perhaps TRBD1 (6 bases). The CDR3 is 15 residues long. V was clipped by 9 bases and J by 1 base, with 19 bases between them. CDR1 and CDR2 from the germline V gene are LNHDA and SQIVND (reference sequence).

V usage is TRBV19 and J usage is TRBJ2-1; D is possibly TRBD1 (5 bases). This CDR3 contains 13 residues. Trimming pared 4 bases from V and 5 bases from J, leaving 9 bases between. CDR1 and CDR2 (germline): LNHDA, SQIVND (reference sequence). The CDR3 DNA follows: TGTGCCAGTAGTAACCAGGGTCACAATGAGCAGTTCTTC. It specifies CASSNQGHNEQFF.

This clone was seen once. The CDR3 nucleotides read TGTGCCAGCAGCTTAGATTCGTCTTTTCGGTCCGGGCAGTACTTC. Protein: CASSLDSSFRSGQYF. V is TRBV11-3 and J is TRBJ2-7, with D uncertain. V gave up 0 bases and J gave up 9 bases, with 18 bases separating them. Germline V gene data show CDR1 as SGHNT and CDR2 as YENEEA. There are 15 residues in the CDR3.

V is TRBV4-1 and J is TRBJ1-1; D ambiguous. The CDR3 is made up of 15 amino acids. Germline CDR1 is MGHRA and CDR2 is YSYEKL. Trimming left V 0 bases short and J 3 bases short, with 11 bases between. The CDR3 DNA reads TGCGCCAGCAGCCAAGAAGAACCCCCGGACACTGAAGCTTTCTTT. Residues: CASSQEEPPDTEAFF.

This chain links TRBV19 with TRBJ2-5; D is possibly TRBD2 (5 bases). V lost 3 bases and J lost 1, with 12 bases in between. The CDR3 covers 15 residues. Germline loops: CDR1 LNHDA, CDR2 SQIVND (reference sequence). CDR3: CASSIGGWGQETQYF. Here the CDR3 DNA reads TGTGCCAGTAGTATTGGCGGGTGGGGCCAAGAGACCCAGTACTTC.